This passage covers 30 T cell receptor beta chains from one sample sequenced in a study of shared clonotypes between healthy human individuals. Clones were read by immunoSEQ multiplex PCR, and TCRdb kept only the in-frame ones, dropping some. The sample records 2 million or so clones, 90% to 95% being singletons. What was sequenced was naive CD4+ T cells sorted from blood. As for subset: CD45RA+ positively selected. The receptors originated from a man aged 18 to 29 in good health.

This clone was observed a single time. This chain uses TRBV30 with TRBJ1-5, with TRBD1 as a possible D gene (6 bases). Germline V CDR1 and CDR2: GTSNPN, SVGIG (reference sequence). The CDR3 loop spans 13 amino acids. Trimming took 3 bases from V and 6 from J, leaving 12 bases between them. CDR3 coding DNA: TGTGCCTGGAGGGAAACAGGGACTCAGCCCCAGCATTTT. Amino acids: CAWRETGTQPQHF.

In its sample, this clone was seen once. This rearrangement joins TRBV10-3 to TRBJ2-5, with D perhaps matching TRBD1 (5 bases). Per the germline V gene, CDR1 is ENHRY and CDR2 is SYGVKD. V shed 8 bases and J shed 4 bases, with 17 bases lying between them. The CDR3 covers 14 residues. As DNA, the CDR3 is TGTGCCATCCGGAACGGCCAGGGCGGAGAGACCCAGTACTTC. It yields the protein CAIRNGQGGETQYF.

This chain joins TRBV2 and TRBJ1-3, with unresolved D. Trimming stripped 7 bases from V and 0 bases from J, with 13 bases between. The germline gives CDR1 SNHLY, CDR2 FYNNEI. The CDR3 runs 15 residues. CDR3 nucleotide sequence: TGTGCCAGCACTTTCTTGGGGAGCTCTGGAAACACCATATATTTT. It specifies CASTFLGSSGNTIYF.

The rearrangement uses TRBV7-9 and TRBJ2-7, with TRBD1 matching 7 bases. CDR1 and CDR2 (germline): SEHNR, FQNEAQ (reference sequence). Trimming at V came to 2 bases and at J to 5 bases, leaving 6 bases not matched to a gene. The CDR3 extends over 14 amino acids. CDR3 amino acids: CASSLLTGKDEQYF. The CDR3 DNA sequence: TGTGCCAGCAGCTTATTGACAGGGAAGGACGAGCAGTACTTC.

This clone has just one count. The V gene is TRBV4-2, the J gene TRBJ2-7; D is possibly TRBD1 (5 bases). Deletions cut 0 bases from V and 2 bases from J, with 11 bases between. Looked up from germline, CDR1 is LGHNA and CDR2 is YNFKEQ. The CDR3 is made up of 15 amino acids. As DNA, the CDR3 is TGTGCCAGCAGCCAAGAGAAGGCAGGGCCCTACGAGCAGTACTTC. Protein product: CASSQEKAGPYEQYF.

Concerning this clone itself: Mismatch with germline at one junction end may stem from a read error. The chain carries TRBV2 and TRBJ2-4, with D unresolved. The germline gives CDR1 SNHLY, CDR2 FYNNEI. This CDR3 contains 12 residues. CDR3 sequence reads: CRSTALKNIQYF. The DNA for the CDR3 is TGCCGCAGCACCGCCTTGAAAAACATTCAGTACTTC.

Concerning this clone itself: The sample contains more than one DNA sequence encoding this CDR3. V usage is TRBV7-6 and J usage is TRBJ2-3; D is uncertain. Germline CDR1 and CDR2: SGHVS and FNYEAQ. The CDR3 length is 13 residues. Trimming removed 2 bases at V and 0 bases at J, with 3 bases between. The DNA of the CDR3 is TGTGCCAGCAGCTTACCAAGCACAGATACGCAGTATTTT. This sequence encodes CASSLPSTDTQYF.

The CDR3, as DNA: TGTGCCTGGAGTAGAGCGGTCCAAGAGACCCAGTACTTC. This gives the protein CAWSRAVQETQYF. This chain joins TRBV30 and TRBJ2-5, with D possibly TRBD2 on 5 matching bases. CDR3 length: 13 residues. Trimming stripped 2 bases from V and 1 base from J, with 8 bases between. The germline V gene encodes CDR1 GTSNPN and CDR2 SVGIG (reference sequence). Full variable domain (outside the CDR3, taken from reference TRBV30 and TRBJ2-5): SQTIHQWPATLVQPVGSPLSLECTVEGTSNPNLYWYRQAAGRGLQLLFYSVGIGQISSEVPQNLSASRPQDRQFILSSKKLLLSDSGFYLCAWSRAVQETQYFGPGTRLLVL.

As for this clone: Other DNA variants within this sample encode the same CDR3. This chain joins TRBV5-1 and TRBJ2-2, with D possibly TRBD1 on 5 matching bases. This CDR3 is built from 15 residues. Germline V gives CDR1 SGHRS, CDR2 YFSETQ. The ends were cut back, 2 bases at V and 1 base at J, with 9 bases in the middle. CDR3 coding DNA: TGCGCCAGCAGCTTAGTGGGGCAGAACACCGGGGAGCTGTTTTTT. Translated, it gives CASSLVGQNTGELFF. Drawing the rest from reference TRBV5-1 and TRBJ2-2, the complete variable domain is KAGVTQTPRYLIKTRGQQVTLSCSPISGHRSVSWYQQTPGQGLQFLFEYFSETQRNKGNFPGRFSGRQFSNSRSEMNVSTLELGDSALYLCASSLVGQNTGELFFGEGSRLTVL.

The chain is built from TRBV7-3 and TRBJ2-6, with D possibly being TRBD1 or TRBD2 (5 bases each). CDR3 length: 17 residues. Germline assignment: CDR1 SGHTA and CDR2 FQGTGA. Trimming cost V 2 bases and J 0 bases, with 11 bases left between them. The CDR3 DNA reads as TGTGCCAGCAGCTTATCGGGACGGAGCTCTGGGGCCAACGTCCTGACTTTC. It codes for CASSLSGRSSGANVLTF.

The chain carries TRBV28 and TRBJ1-6; D is undetermined. CDR1 and CDR2 from the germline V gene are MDHEN and SYDVKM. The CDR3 is made up of 13 amino acids. The V and J ends lost 5 bases and 9 bases respectively, with 11 bases between them. CDR3 amino acids: CASSGGLGSPLHF. The DNA for the CDR3 is TGTGCCAGCAGTGGCGGGTTAGGTTCACCCCTCCACTTT.

The V gene is TRBV11-2, the J gene TRBJ2-7; no clear D. The CDR3 is 14 residues long. Per germline, CDR1 SGHAT and CDR2 FQNNGV. The V end was cut by 5 bases, the J end by 4 bases, with 15 bases between. The DNA of the CDR3 is TGTGCCAGCAGCCAGACAATTCACCTTTACGAGCAGTACTTC. Protein: CASSQTIHLYEQYF.

V and J are TRBV11-1 and TRBJ2-5; the D gene is possibly TRBD1 (6 bases). V shed 6 bases and J shed 5 bases, with 19 bases lying between them. The CDR3 has 15 residues. Germline lookup yields CDR1 SGHAT and CDR2 FQDESV (reference sequence). In DNA, the CDR3 is TGTGCCAGCAGTCCAGAGGGGGTCCGTTCGGAGACCCAGTACTTC. Translation: CASSPEGVRSETQYF.

This rearrangement joins TRBV9 to TRBJ2-7; 8 bases line up with TRBD2. CDR3 length: 15 residues. V was clipped by 0 bases and J by 2 bases; unmatched bases: 4. Per the germline V gene, CDR1 is SGDLS and CDR2 is YYNGEE. This CDR3 reads CASSVVAGSAYEQYF. In DNA form, the CDR3 reads TGTGCCAGCAGCGTAGTAGCGGGGTCTGCCTACGAGCAGTACTTC.

This clone was observed once. The V call is TRBV6-5, the J call TRBJ2-1; 13 bases map to TRBD2. The CDR3 extends over 15 amino acids. The germline V gene encodes CDR1 MNHEY and CDR2 SVGAGI. The V gene end was trimmed by 6 bases and the J gene end by 5 bases; junction bases not matched to a gene: 4. CDR3 bases: TGTGCCAGCAGCCATGGGACTAGCGGGGACAATGAGCAGTTCTTC. Encoded protein: CASSHGTSGDNEQFF.

CDR3 amino acids: CASSQGVGNTIYF. DNA of the CDR3: TGTGCCAGCAGTCAGGGAGTCGGAAACACCATATATTTT. J is TRBJ1-3 and V is TRBV2, with a weak D call TRBD1 (5 bases). The CDR3 has 13 amino acids. Per germline, CDR1 SNHLY and CDR2 FYNNEI. Trimming removed 5 bases at V and 4 bases at J, with 9 bases between.

This chain uses TRBV5-6 with TRBJ2-1; tentatively, D is TRBD1 (6 bases). The V gene's germline CDR1 is SGHDT and CDR2 YYEEEE. The CDR3 contains 16 residues. The V gene lost 0 bases and the J gene lost 4 bases, with 14 bases spanning the gap. CDR3 DNA: TGTGCCAGCAGCTTGGTGGCCGGGACACTTTACAATGAGCAGTTCTTC. Amino acid sequence: CASSLVAGTLYNEQFF.

J is TRBJ2-7 and V is TRBV7-2; no clear D. Germline-derived CDR1 and CDR2 are SGHTA and FQGNSA. The CDR3 spans 13 residues. With 0 bases removed from V and 3 bases from J, the gap between germline ends came to 6 bases. The CDR3 DNA follows: TGTGCCAGCAGCTTAGCGAGTGACTACGAGCAGTACTTC. It translates to CASSLASDYEQYF.

The rearrangement uses TRBV2 and TRBJ2-2; the match to TRBD2 covers 8 bases. Germline V lookup: CDR1 SNHLY, CDR2 FYNNEI. Losses at the gene ends were 5 bases for V and 4 bases for J; bases not matched to a gene: 0. This CDR3 is 13 amino acids long. The CDR3 DNA reads TGTGCCAGCAGTAGCGGGAGCACCGGGGAGCTGTTTTTT. It specifies CASSSGSTGELFF.

Here the CDR3 DNA reads TGTGCCAGCAGCTTAGGACAGATCAATCAGCCCCAGCATTTT. Translation: CASSLGQINQPQHF. The chain carries TRBV5-4 and TRBJ1-5; perhaps TRBD1 as D (6 bases). V lost 2 bases to trimming and J lost 3 bases, with 9 bases between them. The CDR3 contains 14 residues. Germline CDR1 reads SGHNT; CDR2 reads YYREEE (reference sequence).

The chain carries TRBV7-2 and TRBJ2-4; D possibly corresponds to TRBD1 (5 bases). V lost 3 bases to trimming and J lost 4 bases, with 10 bases between them. This CDR3 is 14 amino acids long. CDR1 and CDR2 from the germline V gene are SGHTA and FQGNSA. The CDR3 bases are TGTGCCAGCAGCTTGAGCGCAGGGAAAAACATTCAGTACTTC. It translates to CASSLSAGKNIQYF.

This chain links TRBV30 with TRBJ2-3; no clear D gene. V dropped 1 base and J dropped 6 bases, with 8 bases sitting between them. The V gene's germline CDR1 is GTSNPN and CDR2 SVGIG (reference sequence). The CDR3 runs to 12 residues. The CDR3 sequence: CAWSEVGDTQYF. Written as DNA, the CDR3 is TGTGCCTGGAGTGAGGTGGGCGATACGCAGTATTTT.

The V gene is TRBV5-1, the J gene TRBJ1-1; no clear D gene. V shed 0 bases and J shed 8 bases, with 11 bases lying between them. CDR1 is SGHRS, CDR2 YFSETQ, per germline. This CDR3 has 13 residues. As DNA, the CDR3 is TGCGCCAGCAGCTTGGACCGGCTAACCGAAGCTTTCTTT. Protein: CASSLDRLTEAFF.

As for this clone: Distinct nucleotide sequences in the sample also encode this CDR3. The CDR3 sequence: CASSPPSTDTQYF. The CDR3 bases are TGTGCCAGCAGCCCCCCAAGTACAGATACGCAGTATTTT. The chain links TRBV7-2 to TRBJ2-3; D ambiguous. CDR1 is SGHTA and CDR2 is FQGNSA in the germline V gene. The CDR3 extends over 13 amino acids. The V and J ends lost 5 bases and 3 bases respectively, with 9 bases between them.

The V call is TRBV9, the J call TRBJ2-7, with D unclear. V was clipped by 0 bases and J by 1 base, with 11 bases between them. CDR3 length: 15 amino acids. Germline CDR1 is SGDLS and CDR2 is YYNGEE. CDR3 amino acids: CASSVDQRSSYEQYF. In nucleotides, the CDR3 is TGTGCCAGCAGCGTAGATCAGAGGAGTTCCTACGAGCAGTACTTC.

The V and J genes are TRBV7-2 and TRBJ2-7, with TRBD1 identical over 7 bases. This CDR3 spans 12 amino acids. With V trimmed by 5 bases and J by 6 bases, 4 bases remained unmatched. In germline, CDR1 is SGHTA, CDR2 FQGNSA. CDR3 nucleotides: TGTGCCAGCAGCCCCTACAGGGGCGAGCAGTACTTC. This codes for CASSPYRGEQYF.

The chain joins TRBV4-2 to TRBJ2-2, with a tentative D call TRBD2 (5 bases). Trimming took off 1 base at V and 6 bases at J, with 15 bases between the two ends. The CDR3 has 16 residues. In germline, CDR1 is LGHNA, CDR2 YNFKEQ. CDR3 protein: CASSQGFLERAGELFF. The DNA of the CDR3 is TGTGCCAGCAGCCAAGGGTTCCTTGAGAGGGCCGGGGAGCTGTTTTTT.

The genes are TRBV7-2 and TRBJ1-5; 9 bases are a match to TRBD1. The germline V gene has CDR1 SGHTA and CDR2 FQGNSA. J was trimmed by 8 bases and V by 5 bases; bases with no gene match: 7. The CDR3 length is 14 residues. The CDR3 reads CASSPGQGMEPQHF. CDR3 bases: TGTGCCAGCAGCCCCGGACAGGGGATGGAGCCCCAGCATTTT.

The chain has TRBV5-1 and TRBJ2-1; TRBD2 is a possible D gene (6 bases). CDR3 length: 15 amino acids. V was pared by 6 bases and J by 0 bases, with 13 bases between. CDR1 is SGHRS and CDR2 is YFSETQ in the germline V gene. The CDR3 nucleotides are TGCGCCAGCACAAGGGACTCAAGCTCCTACAATGAGCAGTTCTTC. Protein sequence: CASTRDSSSYNEQFF. The variable domain in full, with the rest retrieved from reference TRBV5-1 and TRBJ2-1, is KAGVTQTPRYLIKTRGQQVTLSCSPISGHRSVSWYQQTPGQGLQFLFEYFSETQRNKGNFPGRFSGRQFSNSRSEMNVSTLELGDSALYLCASTRDSSSYNEQFFGPGTRLTVL.

As for this clone: Possible read error: a much larger clone is one base away. The chain carries TRBV4-2 and TRBJ1-1; D not certain. The CDR3 runs 11 residues. Germline-derived CDR1 and CDR2 are LGHNA and YNFKEQ. V was clipped by 3 bases and J by 1 base, with 0 bases between them. This CDR3 reads CASSQNTEAFF. In nucleotides, the CDR3 is TGTGCCAGCAGCCAGAACACTGAAGCTTTCTTT.